A single sample gave rise to the 32 T cell receptor beta chains below, sequenced in a study of CD8 T cells in ankylosing spondylitis. Study outcomes and limitations: Ankylosing spondylitis blood appeared to be characterized by a TCR beta motif of under 10 highly homologous variants.

TCRdb processed the 5' RACE reads anew with MiXCR; each CDR3 protein has one entry. Among about 220,000 distinct CDR3 sequences listed, roughly 18% were seen once. No antigen is known for these receptors. The sequencing sample was made of blood, either unsorted or a sorted T cell fraction (not recorded which). These receptor sequences come from a male donor with ankylosing spondylitis.

Points on this clonotype: A junction boundary mismatches the germline segment, possibly from a read error. The chain joins TRBV7-9 to TRBJ2-7, with TRBD1 identical over 12 bases. The CDR3 runs to 16 residues. Looked up from germline, CDR1 is SEHNR and CDR2 is FQNEAQ (reference sequence). The CDR3, as DNA: TGTGCCAGCAGCTTCCCCGGGACAGGGGGCTCCCACGAGCAGTACTTC. It specifies CASSFPGTGGSHEQYF. The full variable domain, in which reference TRBV7-9 and TRBJ2-7 provide the parts outside the CDR3, is DTGVSQNPRHKITKRGQNVTFRCDPISEHNRLYWYRQTLGQGPEFLTYFQNEAQLEKSRLLSDRFSAERPKGSFSTLEIQRTEQGDSAMYLCASSFPGTGGSHEQYFGPGTRLTVT.

This chain uses TRBV9 with TRBJ2-1; the match to TRBD2 covers 10 bases. V shed 4 bases and J 2 bases; nucleotides not matched to a gene: 3. CDR3 length: 15 residues. The germline gives CDR1 SGDLS, CDR2 YYNGEE. Here the CDR3 DNA reads TGTGCCAGCAGCACCGGGACTAGCGCCTACAATGAGCAGTTCTTC. Translated, it gives CASSTGTSAYNEQFF. The entire variable domain, with the rest obtained from reference TRBV9 and TRBJ2-1, is as follows: DSGVTQTPKHLITATGQRVTLRCSPRSGDLSVYWYQQSLDQGLQFLIQYYNGEERAKGNILERFSAQQFPDLHSELNLSSLELGDSALYFCASSTGTSAYNEQFFGPGTRLTVL.

CDR3 region: CSAPTGWYGYTF. The CDR3 region has the DNA TGCAGTGCCCCGACAGGGTGGTATGGCTACACCTTC. The chain links TRBV20-1 to TRBJ1-2; 7 bases align to TRBD1. The V and J ends lost 6 bases and 5 bases, in that order; junction bases with no gene match: 6. This CDR3 has 12 residues. Germline lookup yields CDR1 DFQATT and CDR2 SNEGSKA (reference sequence).

This chain connects TRBV4-3 to TRBJ2-1; TRBD2 might be the D (6 bases). Germline assignment: CDR1 LGHNA and CDR2 YSLEER. CDR3 length: 15 residues. Trimming left V 4 bases short and J 2 bases short, with 12 bases between. The CDR3 nucleotides are TGCGCCAGCAGCCCTCGGGGGAGGACCTACAATGAGCAGTTCTTC. It translates to CASSPRGRTYNEQFF.

This clonotype was seen many times. The rearrangement uses TRBV28 and TRBJ1-5; the D is unclear. Germline CDR1 is MDHEN and CDR2 is SYDVKM. The CDR3 is 14 residues long. V was clipped by 10 bases and J by 0 bases, with 13 bases between them. This CDR3 is CATTDGFSNQPQHF. CDR3 in DNA: TGTGCCACCACGGACGGATTTAGCAATCAGCCCCAGCATTTT.

The chain couples TRBV7-8 to TRBJ2-3; tentatively, D is TRBD2 (6 bases). Trimming took off 4 bases at V and 6 bases at J, with 20 bases between the two ends. This CDR3 spans 16 amino acids. Germline V gives CDR1 SGHVS, CDR2 FQNEAQ. CDR3 region: CASSYWRGPGEDTQYF. DNA for the CDR3: TGTGCCAGCAGCTATTGGCGGGGTCCCGGGGAGGATACGCAGTATTTT.

This clonotype was observed a handful of times. The gene calls are TRBV5-1 and TRBJ2-7, with a tentative D call TRBD1 (6 bases). The CDR3 is 16 amino acids. Germline lookup yields CDR1 SGHRS and CDR2 YFSETQ. V was clipped by 1 base and J by 3 bases, with 17 bases between them. The CDR3 spells CASSLMGQGSFYEQYF. The CDR3 coding sequence is TGCGCCAGCAGCTTGATGGGGCAGGGGTCTTTCTACGAGCAGTACTTC. The variable domain in full, with the rest retrieved from reference TRBV5-1 and TRBJ2-7, is KAGVTQTPRYLIKTRGQQVTLSCSPISGHRSVSWYQQTPGQGLQFLFEYFSETQRNKGNFPGRFSGRQFSNSRSEMNVSTLELGDSALYLCASSLMGQGSFYEQYFGPGTRLTVT.

The chain combines TRBV20-1 with TRBJ2-7; D ambiguous. CDR3 length: 14 residues. Germline V CDR1 and CDR2: DFQATT, SNEGSKA (reference sequence). V lost 3 bases and J lost 2, with 14 bases in between. The DNA of the CDR3 is TGCAGTGCTAGTGAGTCAGCTGGTCCCTACGAGCAGTACTTC. It specifies CSASESAGPYEQYF.

The J gene is TRBJ1-1, the V gene TRBV25-1; weak D call: TRBD1 (5 bases). V gave up 3 bases and J gave up 3 bases, with 14 bases separating them. This CDR3 contains 15 residues. CDR1 and CDR2 from the germline V gene are MGHDK and SYGVNS. The CDR3 DNA reads TGTGCCAGCAGTGACGGGGGATGGGTGTACACTGAAGCTTTCTTT. Encoded protein: CASSDGGWVYTEAFF. The full variable domain, completed using reference TRBV25-1 and TRBJ1-1, is EADIYQTPRYLVIGTGKKITLECSQTMGHDKMYWYQQDPGMELHLIHYSYGVNSTEKGDLSSESTVSRIRTEHFPLTLESARPSHTSQYLCASSDGGWVYTEAFFGQGTRLTVV.

This clonotype was observed many times. The rearrangement uses TRBV5-1 and TRBJ2-1, with TRBD2 identical over 10 bases. This CDR3 is 15 amino acids long. Germline assignment: CDR1 SGHRS and CDR2 YFSETQ. The V gene end was trimmed by 0 bases and the J gene end by 10 bases; junction bases not matched to a gene: 7. CDR3 sequence (DNA): TGCGCCAGCAGCTTGGCCTCAGCGGGGGGGCAGGAGCAGTTCTTC. Translated, it gives CASSLASAGGQEQFF.

The chain carries TRBV29-1 and TRBJ1-2; 7 nucleotides line up with TRBD1. Germline trimming cut 3 bases from V and 8 bases from J; bases unmatched to any gene: 3. This CDR3 is 11 amino acids long. The germline gives CDR1 SQVTM, CDR2 ANQGSEA. CDR3 sequence: CSVETGFGYTF. Written as DNA, the CDR3 is TGCAGCGTTGAGACAGGGTTCGGCTACACCTTC. The full variable domain, rest sourced from reference TRBV29-1 and TRBJ1-2, is SAVISQKPSRDICQRGTSLTIQCQVDSQVTMMFWYRQQPGQSLTLIATANQGSEATYESGFVIDKFPISRPNLTFSTLTVSNMSPEDSSIYLCSVETGFGYTFGSGTRLTVV.

This clonotype has ten or more counts. The V and J genes are TRBV4-3 and TRBJ2-3; 8 bases line up with TRBD2. Germline V CDR1 and CDR2: LGHNA, YSLEER. The V segment lost 4 bases and the J segment 6 bases; nucleotides outside the gene matches: 6. The CDR3 is 14 residues long. The CDR3 reads CASSLSGRWDTQYF. For the CDR3, the DNA is TGCGCCAGCAGCCTCAGCGGGAGATGGGATACGCAGTATTTT.

There are a few counts of this clonotype. The rearrangement links TRBV5-1 to TRBJ2-1; D not resolved. The CDR3 runs 15 residues. The V and J ends lost 0 bases and 4 bases respectively, with 11 bases between them. Germline CDR1 SGHRS, CDR2 YFSETQ. This chain's CDR3 is CASSLGQITYNEQFF. The CDR3 bases are TGCGCCAGCAGCTTGGGGCAGATAACGTACAATGAGCAGTTCTTC.

The rearrangement uses TRBV28 and TRBJ2-1; D is ambiguous. Trimming removed 4 bases at V and 5 bases at J, with 18 bases between. The germline gives CDR1 MDHEN, CDR2 SYDVKM. CDR3 size: 16 residues. DNA of the CDR3: TGTGCCAGCAGTTCCCTGAGAATTTGGACGGACAATGAGCAGTTCTTC. Protein sequence: CASSSLRIWTDNEQFF. Together with reference TRBV28 and TRBJ2-1, the CDR3 gives the full variable domain: DVKVTQSSRYLVKRTGEKVFLECVQDMDHENMFWYRQDPGLGLRLIYFSYDVKMKEKGDIPEGYSVSREKKERFSLILESASTNQTSMYLCASSSLRIWTDNEQFFGPGTRLTVL.

This clonotype was picked up a small number of times. This chain connects TRBV13 to TRBJ2-3; 9 bases fit TRBD1. CDR3 length: 14 residues. Per the germline V gene, CDR1 is PRHDT and CDR2 is FYEKMQ (reference sequence). J was trimmed by 6 bases and V by 5 bases; bases with no gene match: 6. The CDR3 nucleotides read TGTGCCAGCAGCCGCCGGGACAGGGCGGATACGCAGTATTTT. It codes for CASSRRDRADTQYF.

The rearrangement links TRBV5-1 to TRBJ1-1; D may be TRBD1 (6 bases). There are 16 residues in the CDR3. Germline V lookup: CDR1 SGHRS, CDR2 YFSETQ. Trimming removed 3 bases at V and 2 bases at J, with 17 bases between. CDR3: CASSWRRDTINTEAFF. In nucleotides, the CDR3 is TGCGCCAGCAGCTGGAGGCGGGACACCATAAACACTGAAGCTTTCTTT.

At least ten counts were recorded for this clonotype. The chain links TRBV4-1 to TRBJ2-1; the D is unclear. The germline CDR1 and CDR2 sequences are MGHRA and YSYEKL. The CDR3 runs to 14 residues. V shed 0 bases and J shed 4 bases, with 7 bases lying between them. The CDR3 DNA is TGCGCCAGCAGCCAAGACCCCCTGTACAATGAGCAGTTCTTC. It is translated as CASSQDPLYNEQFF.

There are a few counts of this clonotype. The chain recombines TRBV4-3 with TRBJ2-3; D is unclear. The CDR3 runs to 15 residues. V lost 0 bases, J lost 7 bases, and 14 bases lay in between. Germline CDR1 and CDR2: LGHNA and YSLEER. Here the CDR3 reads CASSQDSGDLYTQYF. CDR3 bases: TGCGCCAGCAGCCAAGATTCTGGGGATTTATATACGCAGTATTTT.

This clonotype was counted between two and nine times. The rearrangement joins TRBV5-1 to TRBJ2-7; D may correspond to TRBD1 or TRBD2 (5 bases each). The CDR3 has 16 residues. Germline V lookup: CDR1 SGHRS, CDR2 YFSETQ. The V gene lost 5 bases and the J gene lost 0 bases, with 18 bases spanning the gap. CDR3 nucleotide sequence: TGCGCCAGCAGGATTCGGGACGCCAGTCTCTCCTACGAGCAGTACTTC. It specifies CASRIRDASLSYEQYF.

The V call is TRBV12-3 or TRBV12-4, the J call TRBJ1-1; D uncertain. The CDR3 covers 14 residues. Trimming removed 1 base at V and 1 base at J, with 7 bases between. Written as DNA, the CDR3 is TGTGCCAGCAGTTTAGGGTCGACGAACACTGAAGCTTTCTTT. This gives the protein CASSLGSTNTEAFF.

The J gene is TRBJ1-1, the V gene TRBV12-3 or TRBV12-4; tentatively, D is TRBD1 (5 bases). V gave up 10 bases and J gave up 3 bases, with 15 bases separating them. This CDR3 is 13 amino acids long. The CDR3 region has the DNA TGTGCCACTTCCGGCGGGGGGGACACTGAAGCTTTCTTT. It encodes CATSGGGDTEAFF.

J is TRBJ2-1 and V is TRBV30; the match to TRBD2 covers 13 bases. The germline V gene has CDR1 GTSNPN and CDR2 SVGIG (reference sequence). The CDR3 contains 16 residues. With 3 bases clipped from V and 2 bases from J, the junction kept 4 bases outside the gene matches. CDR3 sequence (DNA): TGTGCCTGGAGACTAGCGGGGGGGACCACCTACAATGAGCAGTTCTTC. Translation: CAWRLAGGTTYNEQFF.

This clonotype was detected a few times. At one boundary the junction diverges from the germline segment, which might be a read error. This rearrangement joins TRBV27 to TRBJ2-1, with 9 bases fitting TRBD1. The CDR3 spans 18 residues. CDR1 is MNHEY, CDR2 SMNVEV, per germline (reference sequence). This CDR3 reads CASSQLWIRDREHNEQFF. DNA for the CDR3: TGTGCCAGCAGCCAACTCTGGATCCGGGACAGGGAACACAATGAGCAGTTTTTC.

In this sample, this clonotype turned up a few times. This chain joins TRBV4-1 and TRBJ2-2; D tentatively fits TRBD1 or TRBD2 (5 bases each). Trimming took 5 bases from V and 4 from J, leaving 20 bases between them. Per the germline V gene, CDR1 is MGHRA and CDR2 is YSYEKL. The CDR3 extends over 17 amino acids. The CDR3 DNA sequence: TGCGCCAGCAGCGCATATACAGAGGGGCGGAGCACCGGGGAGCTGTTTTTT. Translation gives CASSAYTEGRSTGELFF.

This clonotype has just a few counts. This chain joins TRBV7-9 and TRBJ2-2; D possibly corresponds to TRBD2 (5 bases). This CDR3 contains 15 residues. Germline assignment: CDR1 SEHNR and CDR2 FQNEAQ (reference sequence). Trimming removed 5 bases from V and 1 base from J, with 11 bases in between. The CDR3 DNA sequence: TGTGCCAGCAGCGGAGGAGAGGGGAACACCGGGGAGCTGTTTTTT. Amino acids: CASSGGEGNTGELFF.

V gene TRBV2 combines with J gene TRBJ2-3; the match to TRBD1 covers 8 bases. The CDR3 extends over 17 amino acids. V trimming: 3 bases; J trimming: 6 bases; junction bases outside the gene matches: 14. CDR1 and CDR2 from the germline V gene are SNHLY and FYNNEI. The CDR3 coding sequence is TGTGCCAGCAGTGATCCTAGGGGCGGAGACAGGGGTGATACGCAGTATTTT. This gives the protein CASSDPRGGDRGDTQYF. Using reference TRBV2 and TRBJ2-3 for the parts outside the CDR3, the full variable domain is EPEVTQTPSHQVTQMGQEVILRCVPISNHLYFYWYRQILGQKVEFLVSFYNNEISEKSEIFDDQFSVERPDGSNFTLKIRSTKLEDSAMYFCASSDPRGGDRGDTQYFGPGTRLTVL.

V usage is TRBV10-3 and J usage is TRBJ1-1; TRBD1 is a possible D gene (6 bases). Germline V gives CDR1 ENHRY, CDR2 SYGVKD. V lost 2 bases to trimming and J lost 2 bases, with 9 bases between them. The CDR3 is 14 amino acids. The CDR3 sequence is CAISEPGQNTEAFF. The DNA of the CDR3 is TGTGCCATCAGTGAGCCGGGACAAAACACTGAAGCTTTCTTT.

The chain has TRBV7-6 and TRBJ2-3, with 10 bases matching TRBD2. V dropped 4 bases and J dropped 2; count of bases not matched to a gene: 9. There are 17 residues in the CDR3. CDR1 and CDR2 from the germline V gene are SGHVS and FNYEAQ. CDR3 nucleotide sequence: TGTGCCAGCAGCTCCTCAGGACTAGCGGAGGCCACAGATACGCAGTATTTT. It translates to CASSSSGLAEATDTQYF. The whole variable domain, remainder taken from reference TRBV7-6 and TRBJ2-3, is GAGVSQSPRYKVTKRGQDVALRCDPISGHVSLYWYRQALGQGPEFLTYFNYEAQQDKSGLPNDRFSAERPEGSISTLTIQRTEQRDSAMYRCASSSSGLAEATDTQYFGPGTRLTVL.

The V and J genes are TRBV4-1 and TRBJ2-1, with 8 bases fitting TRBD2. J was trimmed by 10 bases and V by 4 bases; bases with no gene match: 15. Looked up from germline, CDR1 is MGHRA and CDR2 is YSYEKL. The CDR3 sequence is 16 residues long. This CDR3 is CASSPRSGLVGGEQFF. The CDR3 DNA is TGCGCCAGCAGCCCCCGGTCGGGACTAGTGGGGGGGGAGCAGTTCTTC.

The rearrangement uses TRBV3-1 and TRBJ1-1, with 9 nucleotides matching TRBD1. The length of the CDR3 is 15 residues. After removal of 0 bases from V and 5 bases from J, the junction contained 4 bases not matched to a gene. Germline CDR1 LGHDT, CDR2 YNNKEL (reference sequence). This CDR3 is CASSQEQGARTEAFF. As DNA, the CDR3 is TGTGCCAGCAGCCAAGAACAGGGGGCTAGAACTGAAGCTTTCTTT.

The genes are TRBV13 and TRBJ2-1; tentatively, D is TRBD2 (6 bases). The V end lost 3 bases, the J end lost 4 bases, and 13 bases lay between the germline ends. Germline loops: CDR1 PRHDT, CDR2 FYEKMQ (reference sequence). The CDR3 is 15 residues long. The CDR3 is CASSLGGTGYNEQFF. CDR3 in DNA: TGTGCCAGCAGCTTGGGAGGAACCGGTTACAATGAGCAGTTCTTC.

The chain recombines TRBV20-1 with TRBJ2-1; TRBD2 matches at 9 bases. The CDR3 totals 15 residues. V dropped 0 bases and J dropped 6; count of bases not matched to a gene: 6. Germline values: CDR1 DFQATT, CDR2 SNEGSKA (reference sequence). CDR3 loop: CSARDLSGSRNEQFF. The CDR3 nucleotides are TGCAGTGCTAGAGATCTTAGCGGGAGCCGCAATGAGCAGTTCTTC.